This entry describes one TCR beta chain. The table came from immunoSEQ multiplex PCR; TCRdb's copy has only in-frame clones and leaves some out. The table lists roughly 6,900 clones, under 90% of them singletons, with about 29% in the top ten. This entry is derived from a study of control samples from healthy donors and cancer patients. This CDR3 has 11 amino acids. V lost 5 bases, J lost 7 bases, and 7 bases lay in between. Germline CDR1 SGHAT, CDR2 FQNNGV. This receptor was taken from a man between 70 and 80 years old with lung cancer. Sequenced material: PBMCs. The chain is built from TRBV11-2 and TRBJ2-3; D gene unclear. The chain's CDR3 is CASSPANTQYF. The CDR3 DNA sequence: TGTGCCAGCAGCCCAGCAAATACGCAGTATTTT. The complete variable domain, with remaining parts taken from reference TRBV11-2 and TRBJ2-3, reads EAGVAQSPRYKIIEKRQSVAFWCNPISGHATLYWYQQILGQGPKLLIQFQNNGVVDDSQLPKDRFSAERLKGVDSTLKIQPAKLEDSAVYLCASSPANTQYFGPGTRLTVL.